This is a list of T cell receptor beta chains from one sample in a study of blood T cell repertoires in COVID-19. The assay was immunoSEQ multiplex PCR, and TCRdb's table has in-frame clones only and misses some. Found here are about 120,000 clones, approximately 87% of them singletons; the top ten hold 2% to 2.5%. The specimen sequenced was peripheral blood. The origin of the receptors is a man under 40 with acute or convalescent COVID-19. Both conserved end residues are part of each CDR3. The order of the fields is CDR3 protein, CDR3 DNA, V gene, CDR3 length, clone size, J gene, D gene. A D gene is named only where the DNA matches it firmly. Only part of the rows carry a size: once, few, many, or a class if the clone is expanded.

CASSSEGQGGEKLFF | TGTGCCAGCAGTTCCGAGGGACAGGGCGGTGAAAAACTGTTTTTT | TRBV7-3 | 15 | . | TRBJ1-4 | TRBD1
CATLRDPGGGYTF | TGTGCCACTCTCCGGGACCCCGGGGGTGGCTACACCTTC | TRBV28 | 13 | . | TRBJ1-2 | .
CASSLGTGRTDTQYF | TGCGCCAGCAGCTTGGGGACAGGGAGGACAGATACGCAGTATTTT | TRBV5-1 | 15 | . | TRBJ2-3 | TRBD1
CASSGAMGSTEAFF | TGTGCCAGTAGTGGCGCGATGGGGAGCACTGAAGCTTTCTTT | TRBV19 | 14 | few | TRBJ1-1 | .
CASSLGQGYSYEQYF | TGTGCCAGCAGTTTGGGACAGGGGTACTCCTACGAGCAGTACTTC | TRBV27 | 15 | . | TRBJ2-7 | TRBD1
CASSYGSGGGNTEAFF | TGTGCCAGCAGTTACGGGTCAGGCGGGGGGAACACTGAAGCTTTCTTT | TRBV6-5 | 16 | . | TRBJ1-1 | .
CATSRGRGETQYF | TGTGCCACCAGCAGAGGCAGGGGAGAGACCCAGTACTTC | TRBV15 | 13 | . | TRBJ2-5 | .
CASSSPQGAEAFF | TGTGCCAGCAGTTCACCCCAGGGCGCTGAAGCTTTCTTT | TRBV7-9 | 13 | . | TRBJ1-1 | .
CAWSVDTNTEAFF | TGTGCCTGGAGTGTCGACACGAACACTGAAGCTTTCTTT | TRBV30 | 13 | . | TRBJ1-1 | .
CASSTLQGNQPQHF | TGTGCCAGTAGTACTTTACAGGGAAATCAGCCCCAGCATTTT | TRBV19 | 14 | . | TRBJ1-5 | .
CASSVTGTDTEAFF | TGTGCCAGCAGCGTGACAGGGACGGACACTGAAGCTTTCTTT | TRBV11-2 | 14 | once | TRBJ1-1 | TRBD1
CASSPGQGGSPLHF | TGTGCCAGCAGTCCCGGACAGGGTGGTTCACCCCTCCACTTT | TRBV7-2 | 14 | . | TRBJ1-6 | TRBD1
CASSIGRGDALFF | TGTGCCAGTAGTATCGGGCGGGGGGACGCGTTGTTCTTC | TRBV19 | 13 | . | TRBJ2-1 | TRBD2
CASSPSGQGRHQAQHF | TGTGCCAGCAGTCCTTCGGGACAGGGGCGGCATCAGGCCCAGCATTTT | TRBV27 | 16 | . | TRBJ1-5 | TRBD1
CASSPPRGGGETQYF | TGTGCCAGCTCACCACCGCGGGGGGGCGGAGAGACCCAGTACTTC | TRBV18 | 15 | . | TRBJ2-5 | TRBD2
CASGSWGTEAFF | TGTGCCAGCGGGAGTTGGGGCACTGAAGCTTTCTTT | TRBV27 | 12 | . | TRBJ1-1 | .
CASRLQGQGYGYTF | TGTGCCAGCAGACTCCAGGGACAGGGGTATGGCTACACCTTC | TRBV28 | 14 | . | TRBJ1-2 | TRBD1
CASSLKEQGGAFF | TGTGCCAGCAGCTTAAAAGAGCAGGGGGGAGCTTTCTTT | TRBV7-9 | 13 | . | TRBJ1-1 | TRBD1
CASSLGAGGDYGYTF | TGTGCCAGCAGCTTAGGCGCAGGGGGCGACTATGGCTACACCTTC | TRBV7-2 | 15 | . | TRBJ1-2 | TRBD1
CASSRGENQPQHF | TGTGCCAGCAGCCGCGGGGAGAATCAGCCCCAGCATTTT | TRBV7-9 | 13 | . | TRBJ1-5 | .
CASSHLAGGFTDTQYF | TGCGCCAGCAGCCACCTAGCGGGGGGTTTCACAGATACGCAGTATTTT | TRBV23-1 | 16 | . | TRBJ2-3 | TRBD2
CASSLEGQGAVGTGELFF | TGCGCCAGCAGCTTGGAGGGACAGGGGGCCGTTGGGACCGGGGAGCTGTTTTTT | TRBV5-1 | 18 | . | TRBJ2-2 | TRBD1
CASIERGRTEAFF | TGTGCCAGCATAGAGAGGGGGCGAACTGAAGCTTTCTTT | TRBV25-1 | 13 | . | TRBJ1-1 | TRBD1
CASSLWGGSANYGYTF | TGCGCCAGCAGCTTGTGGGGGGGCTCCGCTAACTATGGCTACACCTTC | TRBV5-1 | 16 | . | TRBJ1-2 | .
CATSRDGETGELFF | TGTGCCACCAGCAGAGATGGGGAGACCGGGGAGCTGTTTTTT | TRBV15 | 14 | . | TRBJ2-2 | .
CASSYSTGQETQYF | TGTGCCAGCAGTTACTCCACAGGTCAAGAGACCCAGTACTTC | TRBV6-6 | 14 | . | TRBJ2-5 | .
CASSFPGVYGYTF | TGTGCCAGCAGTTTTCCAGGTGTCTATGGCTACACCTTC | TRBV12-3/TRBV12-4 | 13 | . | TRBJ1-2 | .
CACNLAGNYNEQFF | TGTGCCTGTAACCTAGCGGGGAATTACAATGAGCAGTTCTTC | TRBV30 | 14 | . | TRBJ2-1 | TRBD2
CASSLLGGREKLFF | TGTGCCAGCAGCCTCCTGGGGGGGCGCGAGAAACTGTTTTTT | TRBV7-9 | 14 | . | TRBJ1-4 | .
CAWSVQWAASTDTQYF | TGTGCCTGGAGTGTACAGTGGGCAGCTAGCACAGATACGCAGTATTTT | TRBV30 | 16 | . | TRBJ2-3 | .
CAWSVYSGGYTF | TGTGCCTGGAGTGTTTACAGTGGTGGCTACACCTTC | TRBV30 | 12 | . | TRBJ1-2 | .
CAISEERADTQYF | TGTGCCATCAGTGAGGAGCGAGCAGATACGCAGTATTTT | TRBV10-3 | 13 | . | TRBJ2-3 | .
CASSVSTENTGELFF | TGTGCCAGCAGCGTTAGTACAGAGAACACCGGGGAGCTGTTTTTT | TRBV9 | 15 | . | TRBJ2-2 | .
CASSVGGTLNTEAFF | TGTGCCAGCAGCGTAGGGGGGACACTGAACACTGAAGCTTTCTTT | TRBV9 | 15 | . | TRBJ1-1 | .
CASSLTGPLGGTEAFF | TGCGCCAGCAGCTTGACGGGACCTCTCGGGGGCACTGAAGCTTTCTTT | TRBV5-1 | 16 | once | TRBJ1-1 | .
CASSQELTGNQPQHF | TGTGCCAGCAGCCAAGAGTTAACAGGGAATCAGCCCCAGCATTTT | TRBV3-1/TRBV3-2 | 15 | . | TRBJ1-5 | .
CASGGFGNQPQHF | TGTGCCAGCGGGGGCTTTGGCAATCAGCCCCAGCATTTT | TRBV3-1/TRBV3-2 | 13 | . | TRBJ1-5 | .
CASSLVHRKESGYTF | TGTGCCAGCAGCTTAGTACACAGAAAAGAGTCAGGCTACACCTTC | TRBV7-9 | 15 | . | TRBJ1-2 | .
CASSDFTGPSYEQYF | TGTGCCAGCAGCGATTTTACAGGACCCTCCTACGAGCAGTACTTC | TRBV11-2 | 15 | . | TRBJ2-7 | .
CASSDRAGTVNTGELFF | TGTGCCAGCAGTGACAGAGCCGGGACAGTGAACACCGGGGAGCTGTTTTTT | TRBV6-4 | 17 | . | TRBJ2-2 | TRBD1
CASSLAVYEQYF | TGTGCCAGCAGCTTGGCAGTCTACGAGCAGTACTTC | TRBV5-5 | 12 | . | TRBJ2-7 | .
CASSVGAGGRQGETQYF | TGTGCCAGCAGCGTAGGGGCGGGGGGCCGCCAGGGCGAGACCCAGTACTTC | TRBV9 | 17 | . | TRBJ2-5 | TRBD2
CASSVGTGARYGYTF | TGTGCCAGCAGCGTCGGGACAGGGGCTCGATATGGCTACACCTTC | TRBV5-4 | 15 | once | TRBJ1-2 | TRBD1
CASSPATGGQETQYF | TGCGCCAGCAGCCCGGCTACGGGGGGGCAAGAGACCCAGTACTTC | TRBV5-1 | 15 | . | TRBJ2-5 | TRBD2
CASSQGQHRQDNEQFF | TGCGCCAGCAGCCAAGGACAGCATAGACAAGACAATGAGCAGTTCTTC | TRBV4-3 | 16 | once | TRBJ2-1 | .
CASSQGLERTQYF | TGTGCCAGCAGCCAGGGACTAGAGAGGACCCAGTACTTC | TRBV5-4 | 13 | . | TRBJ2-5 | TRBD2
CASSVDRTTGELFF | TGTGCCAGCAGCGTAGACAGGACCACCGGGGAGCTGTTTTTT | TRBV9 | 14 | . | TRBJ2-2 | .
CASSGTGGEQYF | TGTGCCAGCAGTGGGACAGGGGGCGAGCAGTACTTC | TRBV6-2/TRBV6-3 | 12 | few | TRBJ2-7 | TRBD1
CASSQDRQDGYTF | TGTGCCAGCAGCCAAGATCGGCAGGATGGCTACACCTTC | TRBV14 | 13 | . | TRBJ1-2 | .
CASSTGGHTEAFF | TGTGCCAGCAGTACAGGGGGCCACACTGAAGCTTTCTTT | TRBV12-3/TRBV12-4 | 13 | . | TRBJ1-1 | TRBD1